The entry below gives a single TCR beta chain sequence along with its context. Its antigen is still unknown. One base away there is no much larger clone; base qualities are not given. Participants in the prospective study were enrolled through a virtual design, were aged roughly 18 to 100 years, and lived in approximately 25 United States geographic areas. To assign participants to cohorts, the prospective study relied on clinical history that participants themselves reported in a screening survey and a study questionnaire. Each participant in the prospective study had whole blood, serum and a nasopharyngeal or oropharyngeal swab collected by mobile phlebotomists. Participants in the prospective study had the option to provide additional blood draws and questionnaires over a roughly 2-month period. Before DNA extraction, blood samples from the prospective study were shipped at room temperature or frozen.

The CDR3 goes from the cysteine to the phenylalanine over 13 residues. Kept here is only the CDR3 DNA, which spans 39 bases and is read in frame from base 1. Reading the germline V gene (reference sequence) gives CDR1 SGHKS and CDR2 YYEKEE. V ends up 4 bases short and J 6 bases short, with an unmatched junction base count of 3. This entry comes from a study of blood T cell repertoires in COVID-19 (dated by TCRdb to the early 2020s). General notes on the study: Samples covering the acute and convalescent phases of COVID-19 were provided by collaborators in the United States, Italy and Spain. The prospective study material was composed of cDNA or gDNA derived from T cells, B-cell-depleted T cells, or PBMCs. Nearly every sample came with metadata listing a de-identified subject ID, COVID-19 status, age in years and sex. The samples were drawn from two sources: the first 160 participants of the ongoing ImmuneRACE study, and over 1,000 subjects contributed by 6 global collaborators. Where available, HLA class I and class II types were taken from metadata supplied by the sample provider and were not determined by assay-based typing. The repertoires were released in a freely available public database intended as a resource for research on the immune response to SARS-CoV-2. The dataset comprised deeply sampled blood TCRbeta repertoires from subjects exposed to, actively infected with, or recovered from COVID-19. General findings and caveats noted by the study authors: The amount of clinical and demographic metadata varied by source and participant and was provided uncurated.

The immunoSEQ Assay, a bias-controlled multiplex PCR, was used to amplify TCRbeta CDR3 regions from genomic DNA. From the authors' description of their analysis: Within the assay, amplification of reference gene primers was used to estimate how many nucleated cells each sample contained. To quantify the absolute abundance of each unique TCRbeta CDR3 rearrangement, sequence reads were collapsed and filtered. For each sample, productive Simpson clonality was calculated by taking the square root of Simpson's diversity index across productive rearrangements. As stored in TCRdb, this immuneACCESS dataset retains in-frame rearrangements with V and J assigned. A fraction of the clones does not appear; measured against another copy, unresolved V genes explain less than half of the discrepancy, and the remainder lacks a known reason. V and J calls and clone size are copied from that table; D and trimming were computed from the DNA. The sample yields 200,000 or so clones; about nine tenths were counted once. About 4% of the sample goes to the ten largest clones.

Source material: PBMCs or T cells enriched from blood (not recorded which). The TCR originated in a woman aged 40 to 55 with acute COVID-19. Recombination connected TRBV5-5 to TRBJ1-1; 10 bases in between match TRBD1. CDR3 sequence: CASSRGQGSEAFF. The DNA sequence is given as TGTGCCAGCAGCCGGGGACAGGGGTCTGAAGCTTTCTTT.